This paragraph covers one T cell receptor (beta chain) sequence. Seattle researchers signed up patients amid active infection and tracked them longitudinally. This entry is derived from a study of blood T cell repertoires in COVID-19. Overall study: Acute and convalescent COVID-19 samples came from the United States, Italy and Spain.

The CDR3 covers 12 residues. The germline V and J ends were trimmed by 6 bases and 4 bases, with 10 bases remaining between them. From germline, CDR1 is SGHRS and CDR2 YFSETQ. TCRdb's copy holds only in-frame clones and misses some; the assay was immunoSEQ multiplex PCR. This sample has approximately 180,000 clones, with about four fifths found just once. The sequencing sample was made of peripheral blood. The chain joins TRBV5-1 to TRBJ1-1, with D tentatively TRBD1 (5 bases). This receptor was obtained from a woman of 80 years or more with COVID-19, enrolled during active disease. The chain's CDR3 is CASKGGATEAFF. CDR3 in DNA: TGCGCCAGCAAGGGTGGGGCCACTGAAGCTTTCTTT. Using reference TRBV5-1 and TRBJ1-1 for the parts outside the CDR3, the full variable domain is KAGVTQTPRYLIKTRGQQVTLSCSPISGHRSVSWYQQTPGQGLQFLFEYFSETQRNKGNFPGRFSGRQFSNSRSEMNVSTLELGDSALYLCASKGGATEAFFGQGTRLTVV.